These 25 T cell receptor beta chains were all obtained from the same sample, sequenced in a study of shared clonotypes between healthy human individuals. Naive CD8 cells, CD45RO-negative and positively selected for CCR7, excluded terminally differentiated effector memory CD45RA+ cells. This table comes from immunoSEQ multiplex PCR, and its TCRdb copy is limited to in-frame clones, with some not included. The table records roughly 2,000,000 clones, 93% of them present only once. Source material: naive CD8+ T cells from PBMCs. The origin of the receptors is a young man in good health. Some clones in this sample may be carry-over from other donors' samples.

The chain is built from TRBV30 and TRBJ2-3, with a weak D call TRBD1 (5 bases). This CDR3 is 14 amino acids long. V was cut by 4 bases and J by 4 bases, with 15 bases left in between. Germline CDR1 and CDR2: GTSNPN and SVGIG (reference sequence). This chain's CDR3 is CAWTDQGRPDTQYF. CDR3 in DNA: TGTGCCTGGACGGATCAGGGTCGCCCAGATACGCAGTATTTT.

The chain combines TRBV6-6 with TRBJ1-3; TRBD1 might be the D (5 bases). V lost 4 bases to trimming and J lost 3 bases, with 10 bases between them. The germline CDR1 and CDR2 sequences are MNHNY and SVGAGI (reference sequence). The CDR3 extends over 14 amino acids. CDR3 bases: TGTGCCAGCAGTTGGGGGGAGGGTGGAAACACCATATATTTT. Translated: CASSWGEGGNTIYF.

The CDR3 DNA follows: TGTGCCAGCGACAACGCAGGGGACGAGCAGTACTTC. It is translated as CASDNAGDEQYF. The rearrangement links TRBV7-2 to TRBJ2-7; perhaps TRBD1 as D (6 bases). Trimming shortened V by 8 bases and J by 5 bases, and 13 bases separated the two germline ends. Per the germline V gene, CDR1 is SGHTA and CDR2 is FQGNSA. This CDR3 is built from 12 residues.

The chain couples TRBV6-5 to TRBJ1-2; 7 bases match TRBD1. The CDR3 covers 14 residues. CDR1 is MNHEY, CDR2 SVGAGI, per germline. V shed 8 bases and J 3 bases; nucleotides not matched to a gene: 9. CDR3 sequence reads: CASSQGGNYYGYTF. The DNA of the CDR3 is TGTGCCAGCTCCCAGGGGGGGAATTACTATGGCTACACCTTC.

The CDR3 region is CSVVAGGSMNTEAFF. CDR3 nucleotide sequence: TGCAGCGTTGTGGCGGGGGGATCCATGAACACTGAAGCTTTCTTT. The rearrangement joins TRBV29-1 to TRBJ1-1; a possible D gene is TRBD1 (5 bases). Trimming pared 4 bases from V and 0 bases from J, leaving 15 bases between. The germline V gene has CDR1 SQVTM and CDR2 ANQGSEA. The CDR3 runs to 15 residues.

This chain's CDR3 is CASSLRTSGRAQETQYF. The CDR3, as DNA: TGCGCCAGCAGCCTGCGGACTAGCGGGAGGGCCCAGGAGACCCAGTACTTC. The V gene is TRBV4-1, the J gene TRBJ2-5; 15 nucleotides align to TRBD2. Losses at the gene ends were 4 bases for V and 5 bases for J; bases not matched to a gene: 8. CDR1 is MGHRA and CDR2 is YSYEKL in the germline V gene. There are 17 residues in the CDR3.

V usage is TRBV12-1 and J usage is TRBJ2-5; TRBD2 is the table's D call, not checked against the DNA. TRBV12-1 represents a pseudogene. This CDR3 contains 19 residues. The CDR3 region is CASSFLLGGAGNKRETQYF. DNA of the CDR3: TGTGCCAGCAGCTTCCTACTGGGCGGGGCGGGGAACAAAAGGGAGACCCAGTACTTC.

This clone was recorded only once. The rearrangement links TRBV10-2 to TRBJ2-3; D is uncertain. The CDR3 is 15 residues long. From germline, CDR1 is WSHSY and CDR2 SAAADI. The ends were cut back, 1 base at V and 0 bases at J, with 8 bases in the middle. The CDR3 DNA reads as TGCGCCAGCAGTGAGTGGGGTAGCAGCACAGATACGCAGTATTTT. This codes for CASSEWGSSTDTQYF.

The chain links TRBV29-1 to TRBJ2-2; 7 positions agree with TRBD1. The CDR3 totals 14 residues. The germline V gene has CDR1 SQVTM and CDR2 ANQGSEA. Unmatched junction bases numbered 6, after V lost 5 bases and J lost 3 bases. The CDR3 loop reads CSVSPQGDTGELFF. The CDR3 region has the DNA TGCAGCGTTTCCCCCCAGGGGGACACCGGGGAGCTGTTTTTT.

V is TRBV30 and J is TRBJ2-1; D is perhaps TRBD1 or TRBD2 (5 bases each). This CDR3 region has 13 residues. The germline gives CDR1 GTSNPN, CDR2 SVGIG (reference sequence). Trimming left V 0 bases short and J 10 bases short, with 13 bases between. Written as DNA, the CDR3 is TGTGCCTGGAGTGTATACTGGGGGTCGGAGCAGTTCTTC. Translation: CAWSVYWGSEQFF.

The chain carries TRBV19 and TRBJ2-1; D remains unclear. The V gene's germline CDR1 is LNHDA and CDR2 SQIVND (reference sequence). The CDR3 consists of 14 residues. V was trimmed by 1 base and J by 6 bases, leaving 10 bases between them. CDR3 sequence: CASSIVGLSNEQFF. DNA of the CDR3: TGTGCCAGTAGTATAGTGGGCCTTAGCAATGAGCAGTTCTTC.

The gene calls are TRBV4-1 and TRBJ2-7, with 11 bases fitting TRBD1. Looked up from germline, CDR1 is MGHRA and CDR2 is YSYEKL. This CDR3 is 15 amino acids long. Germline trimming cut 4 bases from V and 1 base from J; bases unmatched to any gene: 3. CDR3 DNA sequence: TGCGCCAGCAGCCCGGGACAGGGGGAGTCCTACGAGCAGTACTTC. This translates into CASSPGQGESYEQYF.

The V call is TRBV7-9, the J call TRBJ2-1; a weak D match, TRBD2 (6 bases). The germline CDR1 and CDR2 sequences are SEHNR and FQNEAQ (reference sequence). This CDR3 is built from 15 residues. Trimming stripped 5 bases from V and 7 bases from J, with 18 bases between. For the CDR3, the DNA is TGTGCCAGCAGCATCCCGGGACTGACACTTAATGAGCAGTTCTTC. This sequence encodes CASSIPGLTLNEQFF.

J is TRBJ2-3 and V is TRBV11-3; 8 bases line up with TRBD1. Losses at the gene ends were 6 bases for V and 4 bases for J; bases not matched to a gene: 3. The germline CDR1 and CDR2 sequences are SGHNT and YENEEA. The CDR3 is 13 residues long. The DNA for the CDR3 is TGTGCCAGCAGTGACAGGGGAGCAGATACGCAGTATTTT. Its translation: CASSDRGADTQYF.

The chain carries TRBV7-8 and TRBJ2-7; D is undetermined. V gave up 1 base and J gave up 5 bases, with 9 bases separating them. CDR3 length: 13 residues. Germline-derived CDR1 and CDR2 are SGHVS and FQNEAQ. CDR3 DNA: TGTGCCAGCAGCTTAGTTCCTATCCACGAGCAGTACTTC. This codes for CASSLVPIHEQYF.

J is TRBJ1-1 and V is TRBV9; 7 positions agree with TRBD1. The CDR3 spans 15 residues. Per the germline V gene, CDR1 is SGDLS and CDR2 is YYNGEE. Trimming took 6 bases from V and 4 from J; bases not matched to a gene: 12. CDR3 sequence reads: CASTPTGAWTTEAFF. The CDR3 DNA sequence: TGTGCCAGCACCCCAACAGGGGCTTGGACCACTGAAGCTTTCTTT.

The V and J genes are TRBV15 and TRBJ1-2; possible D gene TRBD1, 6 bases. From germline, CDR1 is LNHNV and CDR2 YYDKDF (reference sequence). The CDR3 loop spans 16 amino acids. V was pared by 0 bases and J by 4 bases, with 15 bases between. Written as DNA, the CDR3 is TGTGCCACCAGCAGAGATCTAGGACAGCTGGTCTATGGCTACACCTTC. Translating it yields CATSRDLGQLVYGYTF.

As to this clone: The same CDR3 also results from other DNA sequences found in this sample. The chain couples TRBV5-8 to TRBJ2-7; unclear D gene. Germline V gene lookup returns CDR1 SGHTS and CDR2 YDEGEE. V lost 0 bases and J 2 bases, leaving 3 bases between the germline ends. The CDR3 spans 12 residues. CDR3 in amino acids: CASSLGTYEQYF. The CDR3 DNA reads TGTGCCAGCAGCTTGGGGACCTACGAGCAGTACTTC.

The CDR3 coding sequence is TGTGCCAGCAGCTTACCCCCATTCGAGAGTGCCAATGAGCAGTTCTTC. Translation gives CASSLPPFESANEQFF. The chain combines TRBV7-9 with TRBJ2-1, with D hard to call. The germline CDR1 and CDR2 sequences are SEHNR and FQNEAQ (reference sequence). V gave up 2 bases and J gave up 6 bases, with 17 bases separating them. The CDR3 sequence is 16 residues long.

J is TRBJ2-1 and V is TRBV27; 12 nucleotides align to TRBD2. There are 15 residues in the CDR3. Germline V lookup: CDR1 MNHEY, CDR2 SMNVEV (reference sequence). V lost 5 bases, J lost 8 bases, and 7 bases stayed unmatched. DNA for the CDR3: TGTGCCAGCAGTCTCTCTAGCGGGAGGGTTGATGAGCAGTTCTTC. Its translation: CASSLSSGRVDEQFF.

The chain is built from TRBV7-9 and TRBJ1-5; TRBD1 aligns across 12 bases. Germline trimming cut 1 base from V and 6 bases from J; bases unmatched to any gene: 4. CDR1 is SEHNR, CDR2 FQNEAQ, per germline (reference sequence). The CDR3 has 16 residues. DNA of the CDR3: TGTGCCAGCAGCTTAGGGGACAGGGGGCTGGCTCAGCCCCAGCATTTT. The encoded protein is CASSLGDRGLAQPQHF. The full variable domain, its missing parts supplied by reference TRBV7-9 and TRBJ1-5, is DTGVSQNPRHKITKRGQNVTFRCDPISEHNRLYWYRQTLGQGPEFLTYFQNEAQLEKSRLLSDRFSAERPKGSFSTLEIQRTEQGDSAMYLCASSLGDRGLAQPQHFGDGTRLSIL.

The rearrangement joins TRBV5-1 to TRBJ2-1, with TRBD2 matching 11 bases. CDR3 length: 15 amino acids. The junction had 4 bases not matched to a gene; V was cut back by 4 bases and J by 4 bases. Germline V lookup: CDR1 SGHRS, CDR2 YFSETQ. CDR3 sequence reads: CASSTRTSGYNEQFF. The CDR3, as DNA: TGCGCCAGCAGCACGAGGACTAGCGGGTACAATGAGCAGTTCTTC.

The chain is built from TRBV27 and TRBJ2-3, with D possibly being TRBD1 (6 bases). The V end was cut by 3 bases, the J end by 0 bases, with 10 bases between. In germline, CDR1 is MNHEY, CDR2 SMNVEV (reference sequence). The CDR3 contains 15 residues. CDR3 sequence (DNA): TGTGCCAGCAGTTTGTGGGGGCAGAGCACAGATACGCAGTATTTT. Protein: CASSLWGQSTDTQYF.

The chain joins TRBV4-3 to TRBJ2-7; 7 bases fit TRBD2. This CDR3 is built from 15 residues. V lost 4 bases and J lost 2; bases outside the gene matches: 8. Germline V CDR1 and CDR2: LGHNA, YSLEER. The CDR3 bases are TGCGCCAGCAGCCTCCGATGGGGGGGGGCCTACGAGCAGTACTTC. Translating gives CASSLRWGGAYEQYF.

The chain couples TRBV11-2 to TRBJ2-7; a possible D gene is TRBD1 (6 bases). V gave up 1 base and J gave up 5 bases, with 18 bases separating them. The CDR3 covers 16 residues. Per the germline V gene, CDR1 is SGHAT and CDR2 is FQNNGV. CDR3 in amino acids: CASSLVSYRATDEQYF. The DNA of the CDR3 is TGTGCCAGCAGCTTAGTATCGTACAGGGCGACCGACGAGCAGTACTTC.